This TCR beta chain was sequenced during a study of shared clonotypes between healthy human individuals. Study findings and constraints: Expectations were that clonotype sharing among donors would be affected by sequencing depth.

CDR1 is PRHDT and CDR2 is FYEKMQ in the germline V gene (reference sequence). The CDR3 sequence is 15 residues long. Trimming took off 5 bases at V and 0 bases at J, with 13 bases between the two ends. As defined, naive CD8 cells were CD45RO-negative and positively selected for CCR7, with terminally differentiated effector memory CD45RA+ cells excluded. With regard to this clone: What it binds is not known.

Clones were sequenced by immunoSEQ multiplex PCR, and TCRdb holds only the in-frame ones, with some missing. The profile shows roughly 2,000,000 clones, less than 95% of them singletons. The sequenced material came from naive CD8+ T cells sorted from blood. The chain uses TRBV13 and TRBJ1-1; D is unresolved. The clonotype was recovered from a man between 18 and 29 years old in good health. CDR3 sequence reads: CASSGVEGLNTEAFF. CDR3 sequence (DNA): TGTGCCAGCAGCGGCGTAGAAGGTTTGAACACTGAAGCTTTCTTT.